What follows are 19 T cell receptor beta chains derived from one specimen sequenced in a study of blood T cells in healthy people across ages. Next came a second PCR, run for roughly 6 to 11 cycles, which used a sample-barcoded 5' primer along with a J-beta primer mix. TCRdb re-called the 5' RACE reads with MiXCR, one entry per CDR3 protein. The table lists approximately 850,000 distinct CDR3 sequences, 40% to 50% of them singletons. The sequenced material came from blood. These receptors originate from a man between 60 and 75 years old in good health.

About this clonotype: Here the CDR3 omits its conserved ending phenylalanine or tryptophan, so a read error is the likely source. The DNA is left out, because the CDR3 cannot be placed on it with certainty; the CDR3 is given as TCRdb lists it. The CDR3 reads CASSSQGL. V gene TRBV5-1 combines with J gene TRBJ2-5; TRBD1 reflects the table's D call only, with no check against the DNA. Inclusive of both ends, the CDR3 amounts to 8 amino acids. Per the germline V gene, CDR1 is SGHRS and CDR2 is YFSETQ.

The rearrangement joins TRBV7-8 to TRBJ2-6; D may match TRBD1 or TRBD2 (5 bases each). The CDR3 sequence is 18 residues long. Trimming took 5 bases from V and 0 from J, leaving 17 bases between them. Germline-derived CDR1 and CDR2 are SGHVS and FQNEAQ. Here the CDR3 reads CASSHQGTLSSGANVLTF. The CDR3 DNA reads as TGTGCCAGCAGCCATCAAGGGACCCTATCCTCTGGGGCCAACGTCCTGACTTTC.

The chain has TRBV5-1 and TRBJ2-5; perhaps TRBD2 as D (5 bases). V lost 4 bases to trimming and J lost 13 bases, with 23 bases between them. The CDR3 contains 14 residues. Germline loops: CDR1 SGHRS, CDR2 YFSETQ. The CDR3 DNA is TGCGCCAGCAGCCCTGGGAGAGGGTTGAATCTTTGGTACTTC. Amino acids: CASSPGRGLNLWYF.

This chain connects TRBV15 to TRBJ2-3; 8 bases line up with TRBD1. V trimming: 3 bases; J trimming: 6 bases; junction bases outside the gene matches: 2. CDR3 length: 13 residues. Germline V lookup: CDR1 LNHNV, CDR2 YYDKDF (reference sequence). CDR3 loop: CATSRDRADTQYF. In DNA form, the CDR3 reads TGTGCCACCAGCAGGGACAGGGCCGATACGCAGTATTTT.

This clonotype was counted only a few times. The chain carries TRBV6-2 or TRBV6-3 and TRBJ2-3; D ambiguous. V lost 2 bases to trimming and J lost 2 bases, with 11 bases between them. CDR1 is MNHEY, CDR2 SVGEGT, per germline. This CDR3 has 15 residues. The DNA for the CDR3 is TGTGCCAGCAGTTACGAACCTAGTCCCACAGATACGCAGTATTTT. Encoded protein: CASSYEPSPTDTQYF.

This clonotype was seen only a few times. The J gene is TRBJ2-7, the V gene TRBV5-1, with 8 nucleotides matching TRBD2. Germline loops: CDR1 SGHRS, CDR2 YFSETQ. The CDR3 length is 15 residues. With 3 bases clipped from V and 3 bases from J, the junction kept 8 bases outside the gene matches. Here the CDR3 DNA reads TGCGCCAGCAGCTATTCGGGGGGGATGATCTACGAGCAGTACTTC. Protein sequence: CASSYSGGMIYEQYF.

V gene TRBV20-1 combines with J gene TRBJ2-5, with TRBD1 matching over 12 bases. There are 15 residues in the CDR3. Losses at the gene ends were 4 bases for V and 4 bases for J; bases not matched to a gene: 7. CDR1 is DFQATT and CDR2 is SNEGSKA in the germline V gene (reference sequence). The CDR3 coding sequence is TGCAGTGCTATACCGGGACAGGGGGCCCCAGAGACCCAGTACTTC. Its translation is CSAIPGQGAPETQYF.

This clonotype was detected a few times. The chain joins TRBV6-1 to TRBJ1-2; D is unclear. This CDR3 is 17 amino acids long. The V end lost 2 bases, the J end lost 5 bases, and 21 bases lay between the germline ends. Germline lookup yields CDR1 MNHNS and CDR2 SASEGT. The CDR3 spells CASSEIYNGVGGYGYTF. The CDR3 coding sequence is TGTGCCAGCAGTGAAATCTACAATGGCGTTGGAGGGTATGGCTACACCTTC.

The V call is TRBV7-2, the J call TRBJ1-1, with 7 bases aligning to TRBD1. J was trimmed by 0 bases and V by 5 bases; bases with no gene match: 6. The CDR3 runs 15 residues. Germline CDR1 is SGHTA and CDR2 is FQGNSA. The CDR3 DNA reads as TGTGCCAGCAGCCCCAGGGGGTCCTTGAACACTGAAGCTTTCTTT. This encodes CASSPRGSLNTEAFF.

This clonotype was counted a few times. The chain recombines TRBV7-2 with TRBJ2-1; perhaps TRBD2 as D (5 bases). CDR3 length equals 17 residues. Germline V CDR1 and CDR2: SGHTA, FQGNSA. V was trimmed by 5 bases and J by 1 base, leaving 18 bases between them. The CDR3 loop is CASSQGLKRKSYNEQFF. In DNA form, the CDR3 reads TGTGCCAGCAGCCAAGGACTCAAGCGTAAGTCCTACAATGAGCAGTTCTTC. Based on the CDR3 plus reference TRBV7-2 and TRBJ2-1, the full variable domain is GAGVSQSPSNKVTEKGKDVELRCDPISGHTALYWYRQSLGQGLEFLIYFQGNSAPDKSGLPSDRFSAERTGGSVSTLTIQRTQQEDSAVYLCASSQGLKRKSYNEQFFGPGTRLTVL.

This clonotype was detected a few times. The chain carries TRBV20-1 and TRBJ1-2, with TRBD1 matching over 7 bases. The CDR3 has 14 residues. Germline CDR1 reads DFQATT; CDR2 reads SNEGSKA (reference sequence). The junction had 9 bases not matched to a gene; V was cut back by 0 bases and J by 8 bases. In DNA form, the CDR3 reads TGCAGTGCTAGAGATAGGGGGCGATCGGAGGGCTACACCTTC. This codes for CSARDRGRSEGYTF.

V usage is TRBV12-3 or TRBV12-4 and J usage is TRBJ2-3; D could derive from TRBD1 or TRBD2 (5 bases each). Trimming stripped 0 bases from V and 4 bases from J, with 14 bases between. The CDR3 contains 16 residues. The CDR3 nucleotides read TGTGCCAGCAGTTTAGCTTTGGGGGTGAGCGCAGATACGCAGTATTTT. Its translation is CASSLALGVSADTQYF.

The rearrangement uses TRBV6-5 and TRBJ2-1, with 7 bases aligning to TRBD2. The germline gives CDR1 MNHEY, CDR2 SVGAGI. Germline trimming cut 11 bases from V and 0 bases from J; bases unmatched to any gene: 7. CDR3 size: 14 residues. The CDR3: CAAKAGSSYNEQFF. The CDR3 DNA is TGTGCCGCTAAAGCGGGGAGCTCCTACAATGAGCAGTTCTTC.

The rearrangement joins TRBV7-9 to TRBJ2-7, with D uncertain. Germline loops: CDR1 SEHNR, CDR2 FQNEAQ (reference sequence). There are 15 residues in the CDR3. The germline V and J ends were trimmed by 2 bases and 0 bases, with 11 bases remaining between them. Here the CDR3 DNA reads TGTGCCAGCAGCTTAAGCACGGTGAGCTCCTACGAGCAGTACTTC. This encodes CASSLSTVSSYEQYF. Full variable domain (outside the CDR3, taken from reference TRBV7-9 and TRBJ2-7): DTGVSQNPRHKITKRGQNVTFRCDPISEHNRLYWYRQTLGQGPEFLTYFQNEAQLEKSRLLSDRFSAERPKGSFSTLEIQRTEQGDSAMYLCASSLSTVSSYEQYFGPGTRLTVT.

For this clonotype: A junction boundary mismatches the germline segment, possibly from a read error. V gene TRBV27 combines with J gene TRBJ2-1, with TRBD1 identical over 7 bases. Germline CDR1 reads MNHEY; CDR2 reads SMNVEV (reference sequence). The CDR3 length is 14 residues. The CDR3, as DNA: TGTGCCAGCAGTTTATCCCGACTCCAGGGGGAGCGGTTCTTC. Translation: CASSLSRLQGERFF.

This chain joins TRBV3-1 and TRBJ2-7; D is possibly TRBD1 (5 bases). Germline CDR1 and CDR2: LGHDT and YNNKEL (reference sequence). This CDR3 is built from 14 residues. V gave up 1 base and J gave up 5 bases, with 12 bases separating them. The CDR3 DNA follows: TGTGCCAGCAGCCAAGGGTCCAGGGTGGACGAGCAGTACTTC. It translates to CASSQGSRVDEQYF.

This clonotype was seen only once. The chain uses TRBV11-3 and TRBJ2-3; 7 bases are a match to TRBD1. Looked up from germline, CDR1 is SGHNT and CDR2 is YENEEA. Trimming cost V 6 bases and J 6 bases; bases outside gene matches: 12. CDR3 length: 15 residues. The CDR3 bases are TGTGCCAGCAGTCGAGGGGGCCGACTGGACGATACGCAGTATTTT. Amino acid sequence: CASSRGGRLDDTQYF.

This clonotype was detected ten times or more. V gene TRBV5-1 combines with J gene TRBJ2-7; 9 nucleotides align to TRBD1. CDR3 length equals 15 residues. J gave up 4 bases and V 1 base, and 6 bases lay outside the gene matches. Germline-derived CDR1 and CDR2 are SGHRS and YFSETQ. The CDR3 nucleotides are TGCGCCAGCAGCTTGACAGGGGGCGGTAATTACGAGCAGTACTTC. Its translation is CASSLTGGGNYEQYF.

In this sample, this clonotype turned up a few times. The CDR3, as DNA: TGTGCCAGCAAGTCGGACAGTCACAACAATGAGCAGTTCTTC. Translation: CASKSDSHNNEQFF. V and J are TRBV7-3 and TRBJ2-1; possible D gene TRBD1, 6 bases. CDR1 SGHTA and CDR2 FQGTGA come from the germline V gene. CDR3 length: 14 amino acids. V lost 7 bases and J 5 bases, leaving 15 bases between the germline ends.